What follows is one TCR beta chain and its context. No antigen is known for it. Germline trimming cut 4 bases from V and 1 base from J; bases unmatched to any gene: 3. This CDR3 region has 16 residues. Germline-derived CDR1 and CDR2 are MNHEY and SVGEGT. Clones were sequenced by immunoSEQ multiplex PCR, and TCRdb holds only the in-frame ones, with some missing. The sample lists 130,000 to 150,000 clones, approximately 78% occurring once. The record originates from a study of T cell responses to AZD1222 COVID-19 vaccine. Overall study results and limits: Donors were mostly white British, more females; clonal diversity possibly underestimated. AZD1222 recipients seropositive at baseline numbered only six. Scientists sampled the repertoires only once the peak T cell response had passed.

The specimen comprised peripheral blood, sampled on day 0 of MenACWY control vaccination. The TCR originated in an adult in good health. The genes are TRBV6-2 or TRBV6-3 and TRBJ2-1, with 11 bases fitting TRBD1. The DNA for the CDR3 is TGTGCCAGCAGTTCCCGGGACAGGGGGTCCTACAATGAGCAGTTCTTC. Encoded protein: CASSSRDRGSYNEQFF.